This T cell receptor beta chain is from a study of monozygotic twins with inflammatory bowel disease. Regarding the study as a whole: Versus healthy twins, IBD patients showed fewer clonotypes shared with others, especially with disease activity.

Worth noting for this clonotype: Its antigen is as yet unknown.

Germline CDR1 reads SGDLS; CDR2 reads YYNGEE. This CDR3 is 17 amino acids long. TCR libraries each used 3500 ng of total RNA. The unique tags termed UMIs, each holding a 6-nucleotide sample barcode, were added by means of template switching. Reanalyzing the 5' RACE reads, TCRdb keeps one entry per CDR3 protein, without DNA. This listing includes some 170,000 distinct CDR3 sequences. The clonotype comes from a human donor with ulcerative colitis or Crohn's disease, or a healthy co-twin of an affected twin (not recorded which). The sequenced sample was blood. The rearrangement joins TRBV9 to TRBJ2-3; TCRdb calls TRBD1, which cannot be checked without DNA. CDR3 region: CASSGATIDRVTDTQYF.